Listed here is a single T cell receptor beta chain. Its antigen is undetermined. The method, 5' RACE with UMI labels, was used to prepare the TRB cDNA libraries. TCRdb derives one entry per CDR3 protein from the 5' RACE reads, leaving out DNA. The repertoire table contains some 100,000 distinct CDR3 sequences. The sample comes from a study of CXCR3-negative and CXCR3-positive naive CD8 T cells. Per CD8+ T cell subset, triplicate sorts of 300,000 cells each were done. The authors gated naive CD8+ T cells as CD45RO-CCR7+CD27+CD95-. The CDR3 loop spans 17 amino acids. The germline gives CDR1 SGHRS, CDR2 YFSETQ. Overall study results and limits: Naive cells positive for CXCR3 carried more hydrophobic TRB CDR3s than CXCR3-negative ones. Similar TRBV-TRBJ usage was seen in naive cells (both CXCR3-negative and CXCR3-positive), but memory cells differed. Both naive subsets had comparably high diversity; memory CD8+ cells much lower.

The clonotype comes from a human donor in good health. Some clones in this sample may be carry-over from other donors' samples. Sequencing was carried out using naive CXCR3+ CD8+ T cells from blood. As for subset: CD45RO-CCR7+CD27+CD95- naive CD8+ T cells expressing CXCR3 (TNR3+). The J gene is TRBJ2-1, the V gene TRBV5-1; TCRdb indicates TRBD2, and absent DNA this call remains unverified. CDR3 region: CASSSSLAGGRTYEQFF.